The clone carrying this TCR beta chain was counted only a few times. These data come from a study of blood T cell repertoires in COVID-19. Across the whole study: Samples taken during acute and convalescent COVID-19 were collected in the United States, Italy and Spain. PBMCs, B-cell-depleted T cells, or T cells provided the cDNA or gDNA that made up the material.

CDR1 SEHNR and CDR2 FQNEAQ come from the germline V gene (reference sequence). This CDR3 comprises 13 residues. V lost 3 bases to trimming and J lost 4 bases, with 7 bases between them. Per the original methods: It was from reference gene primer amplification that nucleated cell counts were estimated. The table came from immunoSEQ multiplex PCR; TCRdb's copy has only in-frame clones and leaves some out. The D gene and trimming were derived from the DNA, and the V and J assignments and clone size from that table. Of 35,000 to 45,000 clones in the sample, roughly 89% were seen once. The rearrangement uses TRBV7-9 and TRBJ2-1; tentative D call: TRBD1 (6 bases). The clonotype comes from a human donor in a cohort sampled during active COVID-19. The sequenced material came from peripheral blood. CDR3 protein: CASSLGQYNEQFF. DNA for the CDR3: TGTGCCAGCAGCTTGGGACAATACAATGAGCAGTTCTTC.